The 18 T cell receptor beta chains below were found in one sample sequenced in a study of cytomegalovirus exposure and HLA in healthy donors. 13 Jbeta primers and 60 Vbeta primers were used for the PCR. Some clones are missing from TCRdb's copy, which holds only in-frame ones; the method was immunoSEQ multiplex PCR. The sample records 200,000 to 300,000 clones, approximately 84% being singletons. Material for sequencing was PBMCs. The receptor set was obtained from a woman between 40 and 50 years old in good health and CMV-seropositive.

The chain couples TRBV9 to TRBJ2-7; the match to TRBD1 covers 9 bases. CDR3 length: 14 amino acids. The V segment lost 4 bases and the J segment 4 bases; nucleotides outside the gene matches: 6. In germline, CDR1 is SGDLS, CDR2 YYNGEE. The CDR3 region is CASSTAGQGYEQYF. The CDR3 DNA is TGTGCCAGCAGCACAGCGGGACAGGGATACGAGCAGTACTTC.

A single count supports this clone. J is TRBJ1-2 and V is TRBV10-3, with D tentatively TRBD1 (5 bases). The V gene's germline CDR1 is ENHRY and CDR2 SYGVKD. The CDR3 is 15 amino acids. V was shortened by 3 bases and J by 4 bases, with 15 bases between the two germline ends. The CDR3: CAISDVGEGLYGYTF. For the CDR3, the DNA is TGTGCCATCAGTGACGTAGGGGAGGGTCTCTATGGCTACACCTTC.

In nucleotides, the CDR3 is TGTGCCAGCAGCCCCGCCTTACAGGGAAATAATGAAAAACTGTTTTTT. It translates to CASSPALQGNNEKLFF. The chain links TRBV7-9 to TRBJ1-4; D might be TRBD1 (6 bases). CDR1 and CDR2 (germline): SEHNR, FQNEAQ (reference sequence). There are 16 residues in the CDR3. Trimming cost V 5 bases and J 4 bases, with 17 bases left between them.

This chain connects TRBV27 to TRBJ2-3; 7 bases line up with TRBD2. V lost 2 bases, J lost 4 bases, and 9 bases stayed unmatched. Germline V gene sequence: CDR1 MNHEY, CDR2 SMNVEV (reference sequence). The CDR3 consists of 16 residues. The chain's CDR3 is CASSLDRLATADTQYF. CDR3 DNA sequence: TGTGCCAGCAGTTTAGACCGACTAGCTACGGCAGATACGCAGTATTTT.

A single count supports this clone. The rearrangement uses TRBV5-4 and TRBJ2-2, with a tentative D call TRBD1 (7 bases). The CDR3 is made up of 16 amino acids. V dropped 10 bases and J dropped 1 base, with 20 bases sitting between them. Per the germline V gene, CDR1 is SGHNT and CDR2 is YYREEE (reference sequence). This CDR3 reads CAAGGRQGLNTGELFF. CDR3 in DNA: TGTGCCGCCGGAGGGAGACAGGGCCTGAACACCGGGGAGCTGTTTTTT.

The chain has TRBV7-8 and TRBJ2-1, with D tentatively TRBD2 (6 bases). Germline-derived CDR1 and CDR2 are SGHVS and FQNEAQ. The CDR3 contains 14 residues. V was shortened by 1 base and J by 6 bases, with 10 bases between the two germline ends. CDR3 amino acids: CASSLVETSNEQFF. CDR3 nucleotide sequence: TGTGCCAGCAGCTTAGTTGAGACTAGCAATGAGCAGTTCTTC.

The chain has TRBV5-1 and TRBJ1-3; tentatively, D is TRBD1 (5 bases). Per the germline V gene, CDR1 is SGHRS and CDR2 is YFSETQ. The CDR3 loop spans 15 amino acids. V dropped 4 bases and J dropped 0 bases, with 11 bases sitting between them. The CDR3 loop reads CASSVDSSSGNTIYF. Written as DNA, the CDR3 is TGCGCCAGCAGCGTAGACAGCTCCTCTGGAAACACCATATATTTT.

V gene TRBV28 combines with J gene TRBJ2-4; tentative D call: TRBD1 (5 bases). CDR3 size: 14 residues. Between the trimmed V and J ends, which lost 4 bases and 5 bases, there was a span of 12 bases. CDR1 and CDR2 from the germline V gene are MDHEN and SYDVKM. CDR3 coding DNA: TGTGCCAGCAGTTGGGCGGCAGGGCAAAACATTCAGTACTTC. Its protein is CASSWAAGQNIQYF.

The V call is TRBV7-9, the J call TRBJ1-1, with D uncertain. Trimming took 3 bases from V and 0 from J, leaving 5 bases between them. Germline V lookup: CDR1 SEHNR, CDR2 FQNEAQ (reference sequence). The length of the CDR3 is 13 residues. CDR3 DNA sequence: TGTGCCAGCAGCTTCGACATGAACACTGAAGCTTTCTTT. As protein: CASSFDMNTEAFF.

This chain uses TRBV7-8 with TRBJ2-5; 7 bases match TRBD2. Losses at the gene ends were 2 bases for V and 2 bases for J; bases not matched to a gene: 17. There are 19 residues in the CDR3. Germline V lookup: CDR1 SGHVS, CDR2 FQNEAQ. The chain's CDR3 is CASSLMLRGGTLGQETQYF. CDR3 in DNA: TGTGCCAGCAGCTTAATGTTGCGCGGGGGTACACTCGGACAAGAGACCCAGTACTTC.

The chain is built from TRBV29-1 and TRBJ2-2; possibly TRBD2 for D (5 bases). This CDR3 comprises 12 residues. Germline CDR1 is SQVTM and CDR2 is ANQGSEA. The V end was cut by 6 bases, the J end by 1 base, with 6 bases between. The CDR3 sequence: CSVEENTGELFF. For the CDR3, the DNA is TGCAGCGTGGAGGAGAACACCGGGGAGCTGTTTTTT.

This rearrangement joins TRBV7-9 to TRBJ2-7; maybe TRBD2 (5 bases). The germline CDR1 and CDR2 sequences are SEHNR and FQNEAQ (reference sequence). The CDR3 contains 14 residues. Deletions cut 4 bases from V and 6 bases from J, with 16 bases between. The CDR3 region is CASSSTGVVGEQYF. CDR3 DNA sequence: TGTGCCAGCAGCTCGACCGGGGTAGTCGGCGAGCAGTACTTC.

This chain joins TRBV19 and TRBJ1-6; possible D gene TRBD1, 5 bases. V shed 7 bases and J shed 0 bases, with 13 bases lying between them. This CDR3 is built from 16 residues. The V gene's germline CDR1 is LNHDA and CDR2 SQIVND (reference sequence). The CDR3 spells CASTRTTSSYNSPLHF. CDR3 bases: TGTGCCAGTACCAGGACAACGAGCTCCTATAATTCACCCCTCCACTTT.

The chain is built from TRBV2 and TRBJ2-1, with D possibly matching TRBD1 (6 bases). This CDR3 spans 15 amino acids. Germline V gives CDR1 SNHLY, CDR2 FYNNEI. V was pared by 0 bases and J by 5 bases, with 11 bases between. This CDR3 reads CASSEAWGQNNEQFF. DNA for the CDR3: TGTGCCAGCAGTGAAGCCTGGGGGCAGAACAATGAGCAGTTCTTC.

The chain joins TRBV25-1 to TRBJ1-1, with a possible D match to TRBD1 (6 bases). CDR3 size: 12 residues. V dropped 2 bases and J dropped 7 bases, with 8 bases sitting between them. Germline V gene sequence: CDR1 MGHDK, CDR2 SYGVNS. CDR3 sequence (DNA): TGTGCCAGCAGTGAAAGGGGGAGTGAAGCTTTCTTT. Residues: CASSERGSEAFF.

The gene calls are TRBV12-5 and TRBJ1-3; D may be TRBD1 (5 bases). The V gene lost 4 bases and the J gene lost 3 bases, with 10 bases spanning the gap. In germline, CDR1 is LGHNT, CDR2 FRNRAP. The CDR3 sequence is 14 residues long. The CDR3 loop reads CASGYGGGGNTIYF. CDR3 bases: TGTGCTAGTGGTTACGGGGGTGGTGGAAACACCATATATTTT.

This chain links TRBV5-6 with TRBJ2-3; 11 bases map to TRBD2. After removal of 4 bases from V and 7 bases from J, the junction contained 8 bases not matched to a gene. CDR1 and CDR2 (germline): SGHDT, YYEEEE. The CDR3 loop spans 15 amino acids. This chain's CDR3 is CASSPGSSGGHTQYF. The CDR3 DNA follows: TGTGCCAGCAGCCCAGGGTCTAGCGGGGGGCATACGCAGTATTTT.

The CDR3 loop is CASSQGTSGRSHEQYF. The CDR3 DNA follows: TGCGCCAGCAGCCAAGGGACTAGCGGGAGAAGCCACGAGCAGTACTTC. The chain uses TRBV4-3 and TRBJ2-5; 13 bases match TRBD2. The DNA end lines up better with TRBJ2-7; the J call may be wrong. The CDR3 spans 16 residues. Germline V lookup: CDR1 LGHNA, CDR2 YSLEER.